The 31 T cell receptor beta chains presented below share a single source sample, sequenced in a study of blood T cells in healthy people across ages (dated by TCRdb to about 2015). Libraries were made using 5' RACE. Sequencing took place on an Illumina HiSeq 2500. A second PCR of about 7 to 12 cycles was run with a J-beta primer mix and a sample-barcoded 5' primer. TCRdb applied fastp at Q25 and MiXCR to the public reads, then kept only in-frame beta chains. Rows with one shared CDR3 protein collapse into an entry with the most common genes and DNA. The sample profile shows hundreds of thousands of distinct CDR3 sequences; over 40% of them were found once. About 13% of the sample is held by the ten biggest clonotypes. The sample was blood. These receptors all come from a woman of 80 years or more in good health.

The gene calls are TRBV9 and TRBJ1-2; possibly TRBD1 for D (6 bases). V was clipped by 1 base and J by 2 bases, with 15 bases between them. The CDR3 extends over 16 amino acids. CDR1 and CDR2 (germline): SGDLS, YYNGEE. The CDR3 region has the DNA TGTGCCAGCAGCGTATCCCAGGGGAGAGCGAACTATGGCTACACCTTC. Translated, it gives CASSVSQGRANYGYTF.

The chain couples TRBV29-1 to TRBJ2-5; TRBD1 agrees at 7 bases. The J call is doubtful: the DNA matches TRBJ2-7 better. CDR3 size: 12 residues. Germline CDR1 reads SQVTM; CDR2 reads ANQGSEA. The CDR3 DNA reads TGCAGCGTCTCACACAGGGGTCGCGAGCAGTACTTC. Protein sequence: CSVSHRGREQYF.

Concerning this clonotype: A much larger clonotype is one base distant, so this may be a read error. The J gene is TRBJ2-3, the V gene TRBV7-2, with 7 bases identical to TRBD2. The CDR3 is 15 residues long. CDR1 SGHTA and CDR2 FQGNSA come from the germline V gene. The CDR3 DNA is TGTGCCAGCAGCGCCGTGCTAGCGGTCACAGGTACGCAGTATTTT. It specifies CASSAVLAVTGTQYF.

The chain recombines TRBV10-3 with TRBJ2-1; tentative D call: TRBD2 (5 bases). The V end lost 1 base, the J end lost 4 bases, and 11 bases lay between the germline ends. The CDR3 contains 15 residues. Germline CDR1 ENHRY, CDR2 SYGVKD. The CDR3 loop is CAISEYRGSYNEQFF. The CDR3, as DNA: TGTGCCATCAGTGAGTACCGGGGTTCATACAATGAGCAGTTCTTC.

The chain combines TRBV12-3 or TRBV12-4 with TRBJ1-1, with D maybe TRBD1 (6 bases). The length of the CDR3 is 13 residues. Trimming took off 7 bases at V and 5 bases at J, with 14 bases between the two ends. CDR3: CASTPEGGTEAFF. DNA for the CDR3: TGTGCCAGCACCCCGGAGGGGGGGACTGAAGCTTTCTTT.

The J gene is TRBJ2-7, the V gene TRBV28, with D perhaps assigned TRBD1 or TRBD2 (5 bases each). Germline CDR1 reads MDHEN; CDR2 reads SYDVKM. This CDR3 has 13 amino acids. V was shortened by 7 bases and J by 2 bases, with 12 bases between the two germline ends. CDR3 nucleotides: TGTGCCAGCACCCGGGACGCGACCTACGAGCAGTACTTC. Translating it yields CASTRDATYEQYF.

This clonotype was observed once. A much larger clone differs by one base, so this may be a read error. This chain connects TRBV4-2 to TRBJ2-5; tentatively, D is TRBD2 (6 bases). CDR1 LGHNA and CDR2 YNFKEQ come from the germline V gene. The CDR3 covers 16 residues. The chain's CDR3 is CASSQDATRRQEAQYF. The CDR3 DNA follows: TGTGCCAGCAGCCAAGACGCGACTAGGCGCCAAGAGGCCCAGTACTTC.

This clonotype came up a few times. J is TRBJ2-7 and V is TRBV20-1, with D hard to call. Germline V gene data show CDR1 as DFQATT and CDR2 as SNEGSKA (reference sequence). The CDR3 covers 14 residues. Trimming shortened V by 2 bases and J by 1 base, and 12 bases separated the two germline ends. In nucleotides, the CDR3 is TGCAGTGCTAGACCCCCGACGGTATCCTACGAGCAGTACTTC. Amino acids: CSARPPTVSYEQYF.

Note on this clonotype: This may be a read error, as it is one base from a much larger clone. The chain is built from TRBV20-1 and TRBJ2-4; D ambiguous. The CDR3 sequence is 13 residues long. V shed 4 bases and J shed 0 bases, with 7 bases lying between them. CDR1 and CDR2 from the germline V gene are DFQATT and SNEGSKA (reference sequence). The CDR3 coding sequence is TGCAGTGCTAAGGGCCGAGCCAAAAACATTCAGTACTTC. This encodes CSAKGRAKNIQYF.

The chain joins TRBV9 to TRBJ2-3, with TRBD1 matching 11 bases. The ends lost 0 bases at V and 4 bases at J; junction bases unmatched: 7. The CDR3 has 17 residues. Germline-derived CDR1 and CDR2 are SGDLS and YYNGEE. The CDR3 DNA is TGTGCCAGCAGCGTAGAAGACTGGACAGGGGGCGCAGATACGCAGTATTTT. Its translation: CASSVEDWTGGADTQYF.

In DNA form, the CDR3 reads TGCGCCAGCAGCGGGGGACAGGCGGTCAATTCACCCCTCCACTTT. This codes for CASSGGQAVNSPLHF. This rearrangement joins TRBV5-1 to TRBJ1-6, with TRBD1 matching 8 bases. Germline CDR1 SGHRS, CDR2 YFSETQ. The J segment lost 7 bases and the V segment lost 4 bases, leaving 7 bases of the junction unmatched. The CDR3 is 15 residues long.

This clonotype came up once. The V gene is TRBV25-1, the J gene TRBJ2-7; the D gene is possibly TRBD1 (5 bases). Germline lookup yields CDR1 MGHDK and CDR2 SYGVNS. The CDR3 length is 11 residues. The ends were cut back, 2 bases at V and 8 bases at J, with 7 bases in the middle. CDR3: CASSERTKQYF. The CDR3 DNA reads as TGTGCCAGCAGTGAAAGGACAAAGCAGTACTTC.

This clonotype was seen at least ten times. CDR3 protein: CASSSHSGSSYEQYF. The CDR3 nucleotides read TGTGCCAGCAGTTCCCATAGCGGGAGCTCCTACGAGCAGTACTTC. This sequence joins TRBV27 and TRBJ2-7; 9 bases align to TRBD2. The V gene end was trimmed by 4 bases and the J gene end by 0 bases; junction bases not matched to a gene: 4. The CDR3 contains 15 residues. Germline-derived CDR1 and CDR2 are MNHEY and SMNVEV (reference sequence).

This sequence joins TRBV7-9 and TRBJ2-7; the D is unclear. TRBJ2-5 explains the end of the DNA better; the J call may be wrong. Looked up from germline, CDR1 is SEHNR and CDR2 is FQNEAQ (reference sequence). The CDR3 totals 14 residues. The CDR3 loop reads CASSFWAVQETQYF. CDR3 DNA sequence: TGTGCCAGCAGCTTTTGGGCAGTTCAAGAGACCCAGTACTTC.

This clonotype was found once. The rearrangement joins TRBV6-5 to TRBJ2-6; either TRBD1 or TRBD2 may fit D (5 bases each). The V gene's germline CDR1 is MNHEY and CDR2 SVGAGI. This CDR3 contains 16 residues. With 6 bases removed from V and 0 bases from J, the gap between germline ends came to 12 bases. The CDR3 sequence: CASSGAAHSGANVLTF. The DNA of the CDR3 is TGTGCCAGCAGCGGGGCAGCCCACTCTGGGGCCAACGTCCTGACTTTC.

This clonotype was seen a handful of times. The chain joins TRBV5-1 to TRBJ1-2, with a weak D call TRBD1 (5 bases). The germline CDR1 and CDR2 sequences are SGHRS and YFSETQ. Trimming stripped 4 bases from V and 4 bases from J, with 14 bases between. The CDR3 is 14 residues long. DNA of the CDR3: TGCGCCAGCAGCCTCCGACAGCCGGCCTATGGCTACACCTTC. It is translated as CASSLRQPAYGYTF.

The gene calls are TRBV6-6 and TRBJ1-2; TRBD1 matches 7 bases. Germline V lookup: CDR1 MNHNY, CDR2 SVGAGI (reference sequence). J gave up 7 bases and V 0 bases, and 11 bases lay outside the gene matches. CDR3 length equals 16 residues. CDR3 DNA: TGTGCCAGCAGTTACTCGGACAGGAGGGGCCCAGTTGGCTACACCTTC. The encoded protein is CASSYSDRRGPVGYTF.

Of note for this clonotype: Being one base from a much bigger clone, this may be a read error. CDR3: CSVEGQLYNEQYF. CDR3 DNA sequence: TGCAGCGTTGAGGGACAGCTCTACAATGAGCAGTACTTC. This sequence joins TRBV29-1 and TRBJ2-5, with TRBD1 identical over 7 bases. V dropped 3 bases and J dropped 11; count of bases not matched to a gene: 12. Germline V lookup: CDR1 SQVTM, CDR2 ANQGSEA. CDR3 length: 13 amino acids.

This clonotype showed up many times. The chain joins TRBV19 to TRBJ2-1; tentatively, D is TRBD1 (6 bases). V was trimmed by 3 bases and J by 0 bases, leaving 12 bases between them. The germline V gene encodes CDR1 LNHDA and CDR2 SQIVND (reference sequence). The CDR3 spans 16 residues. The CDR3 coding sequence is TGTGCCAGTAGTATGGTCGACAGGAGCTCCTACAATGAGCAGTTCTTC. Translation gives CASSMVDRSSYNEQFF.

This clonotype was counted many times. V and J are TRBV5-1 and TRBJ1-2; TRBD1 matches 9 bases. The CDR3 has 16 residues. The V gene end was trimmed by 2 bases and the J gene end by 2 bases; junction bases not matched to a gene: 7. Germline V CDR1 and CDR2: SGHRS, YFSETQ. The CDR3 DNA is TGCGCCAGCAGCTTTTCTTCGGGACAGGGAAACTATGGCTACACCTTC. Protein product: CASSFSSGQGNYGYTF.

This clonotype appeared many times. A much larger clone is a single base away; this may be a read error. This chain links TRBV6-5 with TRBJ2-5; the D gene is possibly TRBD1 (8 bases). Looked up from germline, CDR1 is MNHEY and CDR2 is SVGAGI. V was trimmed by 1 base and J by 11 bases, leaving 17 bases between them. The CDR3 contains 14 residues. The CDR3 DNA reads TGTGCCAGCAGTTACTGGACAGGGAGGGATGAGCAGTACTTC. This gives the protein CASSYWTGRDEQYF.

This clonotype was found many times. The chain links TRBV4-2 to TRBJ2-3, with 10 bases aligning to TRBD1. Germline lookup yields CDR1 LGHNA and CDR2 YNFKEQ. The V segment lost 5 bases and the J segment 2 bases; nucleotides outside the gene matches: 7. This CDR3 has 16 residues. This chain's CDR3 is CASSRQGAPDTDTQYF. CDR3 in DNA: TGTGCCAGCAGCAGACAGGGGGCCCCCGACACAGATACGCAGTATTTT.

A word on this clonotype: The junction differs from germline at one of its ends, possibly a read error. CDR3 residues: CVSSYMGQPKETQYF. In DNA, the CDR3 is TGCGTCAGCAGCTACATGGGACAGCCTAAAGAGACCCAGTACTTC. The chain couples TRBV5-1 to TRBJ2-5; 7 bases map to TRBD1. Germline CDR1 and CDR2: SGHRS and YFSETQ. The CDR3 consists of 15 residues.

This clonotype was picked up many times. The V call is TRBV7-2, the J call TRBJ2-1, with TRBD2 matching 10 bases. Germline lookup yields CDR1 SGHTA and CDR2 FQGNSA. This CDR3 spans 17 amino acids. V shed 2 bases and J 5 bases; nucleotides not matched to a gene: 9. CDR3 residues: CASSLRSGGAFHNEQFF. CDR3 nucleotide sequence: TGTGCCAGCAGCTTAAGGAGCGGGGGGGCCTTTCACAATGAGCAGTTCTTC.

This clonotype was seen a handful of times. The V call is TRBV14, the J call TRBJ2-3; 7 nucleotides align to TRBD2. The germline V gene has CDR1 SGHDN and CDR2 FVKESK. Losses at the gene ends were 1 base for V and 5 bases for J; bases not matched to a gene: 6. This CDR3 is 15 amino acids long. CDR3 sequence: CASSQGSTSVDTQYF. The CDR3 DNA reads as TGTGCCAGCAGCCAAGGATCCACTAGCGTAGATACGCAGTATTTT.

This clonotype was counted ten times or more. The chain employs TRBV6-5 and TRBJ2-3; D assignment may be TRBD1 or TRBD2 (5 bases each). CDR3 size: 13 residues. V was pared by 9 bases and J by 7 bases, with 17 bases between. From germline, CDR1 is MNHEY and CDR2 SVGAGI. In nucleotides, the CDR3 is TGTGCCAGTACTACTGGGGGTTTACATACGCAGTATTTT. Its translation is CASTTGGLHTQYF.

This clonotype is a singleton in its sample. This chain uses TRBV5-1 with TRBJ1-1; D possibly corresponds to TRBD1 (5 bases). Per germline, CDR1 SGHRS and CDR2 YFSETQ. The CDR3 runs 13 residues. Between the trimmed V and J ends, which lost 4 bases and 5 bases, there was a span of 12 bases. The CDR3 here is CASSARERTEAFF. The CDR3 nucleotides are TGCGCCAGCAGCGCCAGGGAGAGGACTGAAGCTTTCTTT. Looking up the rest from reference TRBV5-1 and TRBJ1-1 gives the full variable domain: KAGVTQTPRYLIKTRGQQVTLSCSPISGHRSVSWYQQTPGQGLQFLFEYFSETQRNKGNFPGRFSGRQFSNSRSEMNVSTLELGDSALYLCASSARERTEAFFGQGTRLTVV.

This clonotype was detected many times. The rearrangement links TRBV7-9 to TRBJ2-1; 9 nucleotides match TRBD2. CDR1 and CDR2 (germline): SEHNR, FQNEAQ (reference sequence). The CDR3 has 17 residues. The junction had 12 bases not matched to a gene; V was cut back by 3 bases and J by 6 bases. The CDR3 nucleotides read TGTGCCAGCAGCTTTTCTAGCGGGGTCGCAGGTGGCAATGAGCAGTTCTTC. It yields the protein CASSFSSGVAGGNEQFF.

The rearrangement joins TRBV12-3 or TRBV12-4 to TRBJ2-4, with D perhaps matching TRBD1 (6 bases). V gave up 4 bases and J gave up 5 bases, with 12 bases separating them. The length of the CDR3 is 14 residues. The CDR3 spells CASSSSGAENIQYF. The CDR3 DNA reads as TGTGCCAGCAGTTCATCAGGGGCCGAAAACATTCAGTACTTC.

This clonotype came up many times. V gene TRBV20-1 combines with J gene TRBJ2-5; weak D call: TRBD1 (6 bases). The ends were cut back, 0 bases at V and 3 bases at J, with 11 bases in the middle. Germline loops: CDR1 DFQATT, CDR2 SNEGSKA (reference sequence). This CDR3 has 14 residues. In DNA, the CDR3 is TGCAGTGCTAGAGACCTCCGACAGGAAGAGACCCAGTACTTC. Its translation is CSARDLRQEETQYF.

For this clonotype: This may arise from a read error, as a much more abundant clone is one base away. The genes are TRBV28 and TRBJ2-1; 7 nucleotides align to TRBD2. The CDR3 is 14 amino acids. Germline CDR1 and CDR2: MDHEN and SYDVKM. V lost 11 bases, J lost 7 bases, and 14 bases stayed unmatched. CDR3 sequence reads: CAGAKAGVKNEQFF. CDR3 sequence (DNA): TGTGCCGGAGCAAAGGCGGGAGTGAAGAATGAGCAGTTCTTC.